A single sample is the source of the 32 T cell receptor beta chains below, sequenced in a study of T cells of healthy individuals. TCRdb redid the calling of the 5' RACE reads with MiXCR, one entry per CDR3 protein. The repertoire holds around 90,000 distinct CDR3 sequences, about 5% seen once, with roughly 7.5% in the top ten. Receptors were obtained from a female donor in good health.

This clonotype was recorded many times. At one boundary the junction diverges from the germline segment, which might be a read error. The chain couples TRBV7-7 to TRBJ2-5, with D perhaps TRBD1 or TRBD2 (5 bases each). The CDR3 runs to 14 residues. The V gene's germline CDR1 is SSHAT and CDR2 FNYEAQ (reference sequence). The CDR3 DNA is TGTGCTAGCAGCTTTGTCGGGACGCGAGAGACCCAGTACTTC. Translating gives CASSFVGTRETQYF.

This clonotype was seen only a few times. The chain employs TRBV7-6 and TRBJ1-1; 7 bases fit TRBD1. The CDR3 covers 14 residues. J lost 2 bases, V lost 6 bases, and 6 bases had no gene match. Germline values: CDR1 SGHVS, CDR2 FNYEAQ. The CDR3 region has the DNA TGTGCCAGCAGGCCAAGACAGGGCAACACTGAAGCTTTCTTT. Its protein is CASRPRQGNTEAFF.

The CDR3 nucleotides are TGTGCCAGCAGTTGGGTTTCGAGGGGTGTGGAGTTCTTC. Translating gives CASSWVSRGVEFF. This chain joins TRBV27 and TRBJ2-1; D may be TRBD1 or TRBD2 (5 bases each). The CDR3 is 13 residues long. CDR1 and CDR2 (germline): MNHEY, SMNVEV (reference sequence). Trimming left V 4 bases short and J 14 bases short, with 18 bases between.

A remark on this clonotype: A much bigger clone sits one base away, suggesting this may be a read error. V gene TRBV29-1 combines with J gene TRBJ2-7; maybe TRBD1 (6 bases). This CDR3 is built from 13 residues. The V end was cut by 7 bases, the J end by 3 bases, with 16 bases between. Germline values: CDR1 SQVTM, CDR2 ANQGSEA. Here the CDR3 DNA reads TGCAGCGCTCTACAGGGCCACAGCTACGAGCAGTACTTC. Its protein is CSALQGHSYEQYF.

This clonotype has at least ten counts. The chain employs TRBV11-2 and TRBJ2-5; D is unresolved. Trimming took 4 bases from V and 6 from J, leaving 15 bases between them. From germline, CDR1 is SGHAT and CDR2 FQNNGV. This CDR3 has 14 amino acids. CDR3: CASSSEDGVKTQYF. CDR3 bases: TGTGCCAGCAGCTCAGAGGACGGCGTGAAGACCCAGTACTTC.

Remarks on this clonotype: Being one base from a much bigger clone, this may be a read error. The genes are TRBV5-1 and TRBJ2-6, with TRBD1 identical over 7 bases. Trimming took 1 base from V and 4 from J; bases not matched to a gene: 8. Looked up from germline, CDR1 is SGHRS and CDR2 is YFSETQ. The CDR3 consists of 17 residues. In DNA form, the CDR3 reads TGCGCCAGCAGCTTGTATACACAGGGGACCGGGGCCAACGTCCTGACTTTC. Amino acids: CASSLYTQGTGANVLTF.

This clonotype was seen many times. V gene TRBV3-1 combines with J gene TRBJ2-1; 14 bases map to TRBD2. CDR1 LGHDT and CDR2 YNNKEL come from the germline V gene (reference sequence). The V and J ends lost 3 bases and 14 bases, in that order; junction bases with no gene match: 12. The CDR3 contains 16 residues. The CDR3: CASSQPGTSGSVNEFF. The DNA of the CDR3 is TGTGCCAGCAGCCAGCCCGGGACTAGCGGGAGTGTCAATGAGTTCTTC.

This chain uses TRBV5-4 with TRBJ2-3; weak D call: TRBD2 (6 bases). V was clipped by 3 bases and J by 2 bases, with 13 bases between them. Germline loops: CDR1 SGHNT, CDR2 YYREEE (reference sequence). The CDR3 is 15 amino acids. CDR3 DNA sequence: TGTGCCAGCAGCTCGGGAGTTTCAAACACAGATACGCAGTATTTT. Amino acid sequence: CASSSGVSNTDTQYF. The whole variable domain, remainder taken from reference TRBV5-4 and TRBJ2-3, is ETGVTQSPTHLIKTRGQQVTLRCSSQSGHNTVSWYQQALGQGPQFIFQYYREEENGRGNFPPRFSGLQFPNYSSELNVNALELDDSALYLCASSSGVSNTDTQYFGPGTRLTVL.

This clonotype was recorded many times. V is TRBV19 and J is TRBJ2-1; D not certain. The CDR3 has 13 amino acids. Germline CDR1 and CDR2: LNHDA and SQIVND (reference sequence). V lost 6 bases and J 4 bases, leaving 10 bases between the germline ends. The CDR3 spells CASSLPPYNEQFF. CDR3 nucleotide sequence: TGTGCCAGTAGCCTTCCCCCATACAATGAGCAGTTCTTC.

V and J are TRBV20-1 and TRBJ2-5; TRBD1 agrees at 8 bases. Germline V lookup: CDR1 DFQATT, CDR2 SNEGSKA (reference sequence). V lost 5 bases and J lost 7; bases outside the gene matches: 12. CDR3 length: 14 residues. CDR3 amino acids: CSAGRTGPGVTQYF. CDR3 nucleotide sequence: TGCAGTGCTGGTCGGACAGGGCCGGGAGTGACCCAGTACTTC.

Only a few counts were recorded for this clonotype. The chain links TRBV27 to TRBJ1-5, with TRBD1 matching over 7 bases. The CDR3 spans 13 residues. Germline V lookup: CDR1 MNHEY, CDR2 SMNVEV (reference sequence). Trimming at V came to 6 bases and at J to 7 bases, leaving 6 bases not matched to a gene. Written as DNA, the CDR3 is TGTGCCAGCAGAGACAGGGAAGGCCAGCCCCAGCATTTT. Translating it yields CASRDREGQPQHF.

This clonotype was recorded many times. J is TRBJ2-5 and V is TRBV4-1; 7 bases fit TRBD1. V shed 4 bases, J shed 4 bases, and the junction held 9 bases outside the gene matches. This CDR3 spans 15 amino acids. CDR1 MGHRA and CDR2 YSYEKL come from the germline V gene. The CDR3 DNA is TGCGCCAGCAGCCGACAGGGCCCGACCGGAGAGACCCAGTACTTC. It codes for CASSRQGPTGETQYF.

This clonotype was seen more than once but under ten times. The rearrangement uses TRBV7-9 and TRBJ1-5; 7 bases agree with TRBD1. This CDR3 spans 14 amino acids. With 3 bases clipped from V and 3 bases from J, the junction kept 2 bases outside the gene matches. Germline values: CDR1 SEHNR, CDR2 FQNEAQ (reference sequence). The CDR3 sequence is CASSLGQYNQPQHF. The CDR3 bases are TGTGCCAGCAGCTTGGGACAGTACAATCAGCCCCAGCATTTT.

This clonotype has just a few counts. V usage is TRBV3-1 and J usage is TRBJ2-1; possibly TRBD1 or TRBD2 for D (5 bases each). Trimming shortened V by 1 base and J by 6 bases, and 13 bases separated the two germline ends. The CDR3 has 15 residues. In germline, CDR1 is LGHDT, CDR2 YNNKEL (reference sequence). The CDR3 DNA follows: TGTGCCAGCAGCCAAGTAGTGACGGGGCGCAATGAGCAGTTCTTC. This gives the protein CASSQVVTGRNEQFF.

This clonotype was recorded at least ten times. The chain uses TRBV20-1 and TRBJ2-7, with no clear D. CDR1 is DFQATT and CDR2 is SNEGSKA in the germline V gene (reference sequence). The V and J ends lost 5 bases and 4 bases respectively, with 12 bases between them. The CDR3 is 12 residues long. The CDR3 DNA reads TGCAGTGCTCGAAGGCGGTATTACGAGCAGTACTTC. This encodes CSARRRYYEQYF.

This clonotype was counted many times. The chain joins TRBV20-1 to TRBJ2-7; 7 positions agree with TRBD1. The germline gives CDR1 DFQATT, CDR2 SNEGSKA (reference sequence). The J segment lost 3 bases and the V segment lost 4 bases, leaving 9 bases of the junction unmatched. This CDR3 comprises 14 residues. The CDR3 loop reads CSATSGQAVYEQYF. Written as DNA, the CDR3 is TGCAGTGCTACTTCCGGACAGGCGGTCTACGAGCAGTACTTC.

As to this clonotype: The junction does not match germline at one end; this may be a read error. The rearrangement links TRBV25-1 to TRBJ2-2; D not resolved. The germline CDR1 and CDR2 sequences are MGHDK and SYGVNS. The CDR3 runs 13 residues. CDR3 sequence (DNA): TGTGCCAGCAGTGAGGCGAACAACGGGGAGCTGTTTTTT. It encodes CASSEANNGELFF. Full variable domain (remainder filled in from reference TRBV25-1 and TRBJ2-2): EADIYQTPRYLVIGTGKKITLECSQTMGHDKMYWYQQDPGMELHLIHYSYGVNSTEKGDLSSESTVSRIRTEHFPLTLESARPSHTSQYLCASSEANNGELFFGEGSRLTVL.

This clonotype has a count of ten or more. The rearrangement links TRBV9 to TRBJ2-2; 11 bases are shared with TRBD1. V lost 1 base, J lost 5 bases, and 4 bases stayed unmatched. This CDR3 is built from 16 residues. Germline V CDR1 and CDR2: SGDLS, YYNGEE. The CDR3 is CASSVIGTGGTGELFF. The DNA of the CDR3 is TGTGCCAGCAGCGTAATTGGGACAGGGGGAACCGGGGAGCTGTTTTTT.

In this sample, this clonotype turned up many times. The chain is built from TRBV9 and TRBJ1-1, with D maybe TRBD1 (6 bases). Trimming took 4 bases from V and 12 from J, leaving 19 bases between them. CDR1 and CDR2 (germline): SGDLS, YYNGEE. CDR3 length equals 13 residues. In DNA, the CDR3 is TGTGCCAGCAGCCCAGACCCCCCGACAGGACCTTTCTTT. This encodes CASSPDPPTGPFF. Using reference TRBV9 and TRBJ1-1 for the parts outside the CDR3, the full variable domain is DSGVTQTPKHLITATGQRVTLRCSPRSGDLSVYWYQQSLDQGLQFLIQYYNGEERAKGNILERFSAQQFPDLHSELNLSSLELGDSALYFCASSPDPPTGPFFGQGTRLTVV.

At least ten counts were recorded for this clonotype. The chain uses TRBV7-2 and TRBJ1-1; no definite D call. Trimming pared 1 base from V and 4 bases from J, leaving 10 bases between. CDR3 length: 14 residues. The germline V gene has CDR1 SGHTA and CDR2 FQGNSA. The CDR3 sequence is CASSLVRAGTEAFF. The CDR3 nucleotides are TGTGCCAGCAGCTTAGTACGGGCGGGCACTGAAGCTTTCTTT.

The chain is built from TRBV20-1 and TRBJ2-5; 8 bases fit TRBD2. This CDR3 is 16 amino acids long. V lost 3 bases to trimming and J lost 2 bases; unmatched junction nucleotides: 11. Germline lookup yields CDR1 DFQATT and CDR2 SNEGSKA (reference sequence). CDR3 in amino acids: CSASVVAGRWQETQYF. The DNA for the CDR3 is TGCAGTGCTAGTGTGGTAGCGGGACGATGGCAAGAGACCCAGTACTTC.

This clonotype was seen repeatedly, ten times or more. The genes are TRBV28 and TRBJ1-4, with TRBD1 matching over 8 bases. CDR1 and CDR2 from the germline V gene are MDHEN and SYDVKM. The CDR3 sequence is 15 residues long. V was pared by 2 bases and J by 5 bases, with 4 bases of the junction left unmatched. Here the CDR3 DNA reads TGTGCCAGCAGTTTACAGGGGGCAGCCAATGAAAAACTGTTTTTT. Encoded protein: CASSLQGAANEKLFF.

Details on this clonotype: Just one base apart from a much larger clone, this may be a read error. V and J are TRBV20-1 and TRBJ2-5; TRBD2 matches 12 bases. The junction had 17 bases not matched to a gene; V was cut back by 0 bases and J by 3 bases. The CDR3 contains 20 residues. Per germline, CDR1 DFQATT and CDR2 SNEGSKA (reference sequence). CDR3 in DNA: TGCAGTGCTAGAGACCCCCGGCGGACTAGCGGGATGGGGGTCAAAGAGACCCAGTACTTC. It encodes CSARDPRRTSGMGVKETQYF.

This clonotype was seen ten or more times. The chain carries TRBV6-6 and TRBJ2-5, with D unclear. Trimming took 6 bases from V and 3 from J, leaving 14 bases between them. CDR1 MNHNY and CDR2 SVGAGI come from the germline V gene (reference sequence). This CDR3 has 14 residues. The DNA of the CDR3 is TGTGCCAGCAGAGGGTCCACGTATGAAGAGACCCAGTACTTC. It specifies CASRGSTYEETQYF.

V is TRBV29-1 and J is TRBJ1-2, with D perhaps TRBD1 (6 bases). V was pared by 4 bases and J by 4 bases, with 16 bases between. CDR1 and CDR2 (germline): SQVTM, ANQGSEA. CDR3 size: 14 residues. As DNA, the CDR3 is TGCAGCGTTGGCCGTATGGGGGGCGGCTATGGCTACACCTTC. Its protein product is CSVGRMGGGYGYTF.

This clonotype appeared many times. This chain uses TRBV20-1 with TRBJ2-5; TRBD2 might be the D (7 bases). The CDR3 consists of 13 residues. The ends were cut back, 5 bases at V and 2 bases at J, with 12 bases in the middle. CDR1 is DFQATT and CDR2 is SNEGSKA in the germline V gene (reference sequence). CDR3 sequence (DNA): TGCAGTGCTCTGAAGGGGGGGCAAGAGACCCAGTACTTC. This codes for CSALKGGQETQYF.

This clonotype was picked up many times. V gene TRBV19 combines with J gene TRBJ2-2, with TRBD2 as a possible D gene (5 bases). Trimming shortened V by 3 bases and J by 6 bases, and 11 bases separated the two germline ends. The V gene's germline CDR1 is LNHDA and CDR2 SQIVND (reference sequence). The CDR3 totals 14 residues. CDR3 protein: CASSITLAAGELFF. The CDR3 DNA follows: TGTGCCAGTAGTATCACTCTAGCCGCCGGGGAGCTGTTTTTT.

The chain uses TRBV4-3 and TRBJ2-1; 12 bases are a match to TRBD2. This CDR3 has 14 residues. V gave up 2 bases and J gave up 9 bases; unmatched junction bases: 2. Germline V lookup: CDR1 LGHNA, CDR2 YSLEER. For the CDR3, the DNA is TGCGCCAGCAGCCAACTAGCGGGAGGGAGTGAGCAGTTCTTC. Translating it yields CASSQLAGGSEQFF.

The sample holds many counts of this clonotype. The chain combines TRBV9 with TRBJ2-7; 9 bases agree with TRBD1. The CDR3 has 14 amino acids. The V segment lost 4 bases and the J segment 5 bases; nucleotides outside the gene matches: 7. The germline CDR1 and CDR2 sequences are SGDLS and YYNGEE. As DNA, the CDR3 is TGTGCCAGCAGCCCCCGGGACAGGGCCCACGAGCAGTACTTC. Amino acids: CASSPRDRAHEQYF.

This clonotype was seen many times. The V call is TRBV4-3, the J call TRBJ1-5; perhaps TRBD1 as D (5 bases). V lost 4 bases and J lost 1, with 20 bases in between. The germline V gene encodes CDR1 LGHNA and CDR2 YSLEER. The CDR3 totals 18 residues. The CDR3 bases are TGCGCCAGCAGCCCCTCACTCGAGGCCGGGGGGAGCAATCAGCCCCAGCATTTT. It specifies CASSPSLEAGGSNQPQHF.

In this sample, this clonotype turned up many times. This CDR3 is CASHRLQETQYF. In nucleotides, the CDR3 is TGTGCCAGCCACAGGTTGCAAGAGACCCAGTACTTC. The gene calls are TRBV2 and TRBJ2-5, with D possibly being TRBD1 (5 bases). The V gene lost 8 bases and the J gene lost 2 bases, with 9 bases spanning the gap. The CDR3 consists of 12 residues. Per germline, CDR1 SNHLY and CDR2 FYNNEI.

This clonotype was picked up many times. V gene TRBV7-2 combines with J gene TRBJ1-1; D is unresolved. This CDR3 spans 14 amino acids. Germline V gene sequence: CDR1 SGHTA, CDR2 FQGNSA. The germline V and J ends were trimmed by 5 bases and 3 bases, with 13 bases remaining between them. The CDR3 is CASSPPGGDTEAFF. The CDR3 nucleotides are TGTGCCAGCAGCCCTCCGGGCGGGGACACTGAAGCTTTCTTT.